This T cell receptor (beta chain) is drawn from a study of cytomegalovirus exposure and HLA in healthy donors. Across the whole study: Per a later analysis, the 666 first-cohort and 95 to 150 validation repertoires shared one platform.

Using immunoSEQ multiplex PCR, the repertoire was profiled, and TCRdb retains in-frame clones only, with some absent. The sample holds approximately 140,000 clones, roughly nine tenths seen once. Germline CDR1 and CDR2: SGHAT and FQNNGV. CDR3 length: 17 residues. J was trimmed by 1 base and V by 4 bases; bases with no gene match: 12. Study results and limitations: Some public TCRs appeared in many individuals, while most sequences were rare.

Comment on this clone: Its matching antigen is unknown.

This sequence joins TRBV11-2 and TRBJ2-7; the match to TRBD2 covers 8 bases. Sequenced material: PBMCs. The clonotype was recovered from a man younger than 30 in good health and CMV-seronegative. The CDR3 bases are TGTGCCAGCAGCTGGACATCCGGGACTAGATCTTCCTACGAGCAGTACTTC. It translates to CASSWTSGTRSSYEQYF.